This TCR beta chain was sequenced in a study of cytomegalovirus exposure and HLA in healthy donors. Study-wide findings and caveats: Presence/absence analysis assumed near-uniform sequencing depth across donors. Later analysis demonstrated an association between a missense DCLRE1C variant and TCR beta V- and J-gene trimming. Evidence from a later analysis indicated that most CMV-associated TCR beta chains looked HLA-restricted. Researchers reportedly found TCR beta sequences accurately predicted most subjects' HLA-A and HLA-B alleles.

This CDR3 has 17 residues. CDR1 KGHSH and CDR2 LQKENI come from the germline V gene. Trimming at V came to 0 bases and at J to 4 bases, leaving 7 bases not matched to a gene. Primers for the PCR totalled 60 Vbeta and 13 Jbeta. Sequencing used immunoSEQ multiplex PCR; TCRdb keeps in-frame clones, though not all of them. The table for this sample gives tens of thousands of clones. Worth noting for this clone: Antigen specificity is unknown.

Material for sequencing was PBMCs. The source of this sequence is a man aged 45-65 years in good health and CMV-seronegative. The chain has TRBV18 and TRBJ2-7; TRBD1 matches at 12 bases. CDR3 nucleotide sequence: TGTGCCAGCTCACCACCGGGGACAGGGGGCACATTTTACGAGCAGTACTTC. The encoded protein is CASSPPGTGGTFYEQYF.